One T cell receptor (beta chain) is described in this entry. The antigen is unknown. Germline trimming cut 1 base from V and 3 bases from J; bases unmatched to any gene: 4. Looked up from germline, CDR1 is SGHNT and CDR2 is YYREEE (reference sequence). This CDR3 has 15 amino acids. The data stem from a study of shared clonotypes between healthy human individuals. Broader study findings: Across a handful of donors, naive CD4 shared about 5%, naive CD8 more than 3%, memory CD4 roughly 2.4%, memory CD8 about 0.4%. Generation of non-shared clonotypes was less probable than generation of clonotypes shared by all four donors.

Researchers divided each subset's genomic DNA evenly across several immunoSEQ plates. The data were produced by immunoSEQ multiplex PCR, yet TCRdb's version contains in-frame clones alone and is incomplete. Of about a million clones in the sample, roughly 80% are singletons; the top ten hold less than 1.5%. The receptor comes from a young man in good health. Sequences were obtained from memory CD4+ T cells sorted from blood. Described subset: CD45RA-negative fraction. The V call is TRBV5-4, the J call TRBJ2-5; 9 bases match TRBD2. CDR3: CASSLIAGEKETQYF. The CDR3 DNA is TGTGCCAGCAGCTTGATAGCGGGAGAGAAAGAGACCCAGTACTTC.